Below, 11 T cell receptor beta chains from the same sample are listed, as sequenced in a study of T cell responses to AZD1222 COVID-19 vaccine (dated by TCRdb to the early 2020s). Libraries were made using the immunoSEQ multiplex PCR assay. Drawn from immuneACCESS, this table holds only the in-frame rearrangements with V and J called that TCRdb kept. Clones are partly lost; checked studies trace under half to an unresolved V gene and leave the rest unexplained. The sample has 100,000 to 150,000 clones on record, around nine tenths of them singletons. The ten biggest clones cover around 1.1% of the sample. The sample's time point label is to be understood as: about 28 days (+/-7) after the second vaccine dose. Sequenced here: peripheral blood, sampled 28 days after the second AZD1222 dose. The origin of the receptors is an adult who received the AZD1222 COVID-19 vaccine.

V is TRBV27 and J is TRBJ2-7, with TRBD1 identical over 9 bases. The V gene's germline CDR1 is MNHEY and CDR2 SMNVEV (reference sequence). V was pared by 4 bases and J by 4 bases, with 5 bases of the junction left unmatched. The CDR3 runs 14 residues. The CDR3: CASSSPDRGYEQYF. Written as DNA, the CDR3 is TGTGCCAGCAGTTCCCCGGACAGGGGTTACGAGCAGTACTTC.

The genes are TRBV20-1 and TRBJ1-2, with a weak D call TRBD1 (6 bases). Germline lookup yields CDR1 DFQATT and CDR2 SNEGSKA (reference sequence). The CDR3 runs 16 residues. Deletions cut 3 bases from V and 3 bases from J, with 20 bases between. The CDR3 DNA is TGCAGTGCTAGTCGCTTTTCTGAAGGGGGGGACTATGGCTACACCTTC. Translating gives CSASRFSEGGDYGYTF.

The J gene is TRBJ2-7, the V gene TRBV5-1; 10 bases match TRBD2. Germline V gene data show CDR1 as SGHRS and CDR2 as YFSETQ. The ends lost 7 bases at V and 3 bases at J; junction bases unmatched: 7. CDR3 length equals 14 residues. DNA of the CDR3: TGCGCCAGCCAACCTAGCGGGAGTGTCTACGAGCAGTACTTC. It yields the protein CASQPSGSVYEQYF.

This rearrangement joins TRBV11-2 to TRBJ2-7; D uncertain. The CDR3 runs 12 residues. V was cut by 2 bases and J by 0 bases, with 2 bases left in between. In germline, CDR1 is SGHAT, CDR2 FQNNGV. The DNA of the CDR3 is TGTGCCAGCAGCTTAAGCTCCTACGAGCAGTACTTC. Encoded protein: CASSLSSYEQYF.

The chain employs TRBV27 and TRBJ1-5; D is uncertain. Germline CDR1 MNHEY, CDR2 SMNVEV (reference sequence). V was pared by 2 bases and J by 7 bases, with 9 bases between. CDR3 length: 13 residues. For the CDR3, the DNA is TGTGCCAGCAGTTTAACGGGTAAACAGCCCCAGCATTTT. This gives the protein CASSLTGKQPQHF.

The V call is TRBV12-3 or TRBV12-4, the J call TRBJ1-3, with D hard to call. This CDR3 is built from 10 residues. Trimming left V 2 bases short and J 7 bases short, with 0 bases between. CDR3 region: CASSLNTIYF. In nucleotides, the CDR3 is TGTGCCAGCAGTTTAAACACCATATATTTT.

The CDR3 here is CASSQVRSNEQFF. CDR3 nucleotide sequence: TGCGCCAGCAGCCAAGTCCGATCAAATGAGCAGTTCTTC. The rearrangement links TRBV4-3 to TRBJ2-1; no reliable D call. The ends were cut back, 1 base at V and 7 bases at J, with 8 bases in the middle. Germline V gene sequence: CDR1 LGHNA, CDR2 YSLEER. The CDR3 totals 13 residues.

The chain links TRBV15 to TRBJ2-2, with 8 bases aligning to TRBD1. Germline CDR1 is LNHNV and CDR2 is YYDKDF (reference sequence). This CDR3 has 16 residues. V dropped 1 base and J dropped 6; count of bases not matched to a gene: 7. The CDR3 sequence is CATSRGTGIGAGELFF. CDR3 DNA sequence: TGTGCCACCAGCAGAGGGACAGGGATAGGAGCCGGGGAGCTGTTTTTT.

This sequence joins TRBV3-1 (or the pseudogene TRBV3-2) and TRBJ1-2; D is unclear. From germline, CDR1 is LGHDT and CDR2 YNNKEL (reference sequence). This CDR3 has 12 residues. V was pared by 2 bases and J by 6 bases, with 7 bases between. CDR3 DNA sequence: TGTGCCAGCAGCCAATCCGTGAATGGCTACACCTTC. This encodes CASSQSVNGYTF.

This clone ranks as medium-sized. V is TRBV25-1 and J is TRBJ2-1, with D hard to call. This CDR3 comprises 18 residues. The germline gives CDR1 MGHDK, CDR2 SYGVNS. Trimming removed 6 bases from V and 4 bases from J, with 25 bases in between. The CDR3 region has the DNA TGTGCCAGCAGCGACCATCGAAGCCGACCACCTCATTACAATGAGCAGTTCTTC. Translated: CASSDHRSRPPHYNEQFF.

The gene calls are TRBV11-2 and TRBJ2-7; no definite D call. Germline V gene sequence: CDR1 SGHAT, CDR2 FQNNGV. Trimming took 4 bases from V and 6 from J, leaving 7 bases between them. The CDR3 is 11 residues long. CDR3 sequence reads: CASSSSPEQYF. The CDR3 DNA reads TGTGCCAGCAGCTCCTCCCCCGAGCAGTACTTC.